This T cell receptor beta chain was sequenced during a study of blood T cell repertoires in COVID-19. Here immunoSEQ multiplex PCR was the method, and the copy in TCRdb shows in-frame clones only, minus some. The profile shows roughly 66,000 clones, around 82% of them singletons. Material: peripheral blood. This TCR was recovered from a man in his sixties with acute or convalescent COVID-19.

The CDR3 region has the DNA TGTGCCAGCAGTTTGGGCTTGCAGCGGGGAAACACCATATATTTT. Protein sequence: CASSLGLQRGNTIYF. This rearrangement joins TRBV27 to TRBJ1-3; D unresolved. Between the trimmed V and J ends, which lost 3 bases and 4 bases, there was a span of 13 bases. Germline values: CDR1 MNHEY, CDR2 SMNVEV (reference sequence). The CDR3 contains 15 residues.